These 16 T cell receptor beta chains share one sample of origin, sequenced in a study of response to subunit inactivated influenza vaccine. MiXCR was run by TCRdb on the RT-PCR reads, yielding one entry per CDR3 protein. Seen here are hundreds of thousands of distinct CDR3 sequences, 12% to 15% observed once, and the top ten hold roughly 7.6%. This material consisted of PBMCs from blood, taken 14 to 15 days before vaccination. The receptor set was obtained from a man aged 45-65 years who received an inactivated influenza vaccine.

The chain couples TRBV6-1 to TRBJ2-5, with TRBD2 matching over 10 bases. The germline V gene has CDR1 MNHNS and CDR2 SASEGT. Germline trimming cut 4 bases from V and 5 bases from J; bases unmatched to any gene: 10. This CDR3 spans 16 amino acids. The CDR3 loop is CASSVSSGGPVETQYF. The CDR3 DNA reads as TGTGCCAGCAGTGTGTCTAGCGGGGGTCCTGTCGAGACCCAGTACTTC.

This clonotype has only a few counts. The chain joins TRBV5-4 to TRBJ1-2; D may be TRBD1 (5 bases). Trimming took 4 bases from V and 4 from J, leaving 17 bases between them. The CDR3 length is 15 residues. The V gene's germline CDR1 is SGHNT and CDR2 YYREEE (reference sequence). CDR3 loop: CASSRIRDNSYGYTF. DNA of the CDR3: TGTGCCAGCAGCCGGATCAGGGATAACTCCTATGGCTACACCTTC.

This clonotype showed up just a few times. J is TRBJ2-3 and V is TRBV20-1, with 9 bases identical to TRBD1. The J segment lost 8 bases and the V segment lost 1 base, leaving 7 bases of the junction unmatched. This CDR3 spans 14 amino acids. Per germline, CDR1 DFQATT and CDR2 SNEGSKA (reference sequence). CDR3 coding DNA: TGCAGTGCTAGAGGGACAGGGGAGGTCGGTACGCAGTATTTT. This encodes CSARGTGEVGTQYF.

The chain is built from TRBV2 and TRBJ1-4; D remains unclear. Germline-derived CDR1 and CDR2 are SNHLY and FYNNEI. V shed 1 base and J shed 5 bases, with 11 bases lying between them. This CDR3 has 15 residues. The CDR3 reads CASSEDGLKNEKLFF. The CDR3 DNA is TGTGCCAGCAGTGAAGACGGGCTGAAGAATGAAAAACTGTTTTTT. Full variable domain (missing parts from reference TRBV2 and TRBJ1-4): EPEVTQTPSHQVTQMGQEVILRCVPISNHLYFYWYRQILGQKVEFLVSFYNNEISEKSEIFDDQFSVERPDGSNFTLKIRSTKLEDSAMYFCASSEDGLKNEKLFFGSGTQLSVL.

This clonotype was picked up many times. The chain recombines TRBV12-3 or TRBV12-4 with TRBJ1-1; 10 nucleotides align to TRBD1. The CDR3 extends over 14 amino acids. The V segment lost 6 bases and the J segment 7 bases; nucleotides outside the gene matches: 8. CDR3 nucleotide sequence: TGTGCCAGCAGCCGACAGGGGGCCGGATATGAAGCTTTCTTT. Residues: CASSRQGAGYEAFF.

This clonotype turned up a few times. The chain carries TRBV12-3 or TRBV12-4 and TRBJ2-2; D may be TRBD1 (6 bases). The germline V and J ends were trimmed by 1 base and 5 bases, with 17 bases remaining between them. The CDR3 consists of 17 residues. This chain's CDR3 is CASSLGLTGLTTGELFF. In DNA form, the CDR3 reads TGTGCCAGCAGTTTAGGACTGACAGGTCTTACGACCGGGGAGCTGTTTTTT.

The chain joins TRBV6-5 to TRBJ2-3; D tentatively reads TRBD1 or TRBD2 (6 bases each). The CDR3 totals 18 residues. Trimming left V 0 bases short and J 2 bases short, with 18 bases between. The germline V gene has CDR1 MNHEY and CDR2 SVGAGI. The DNA for the CDR3 is TGTGCCAGCAGTTACTCGTCTCGGAGGGGGTGGGACACAGATACGCAGTATTTT. It specifies CASSYSSRRGWDTDTQYF.

This clonotype was observed a few times. The chain combines TRBV5-1 with TRBJ2-5; D is unresolved. The CDR3 has 13 residues. Per the germline V gene, CDR1 is SGHRS and CDR2 is YFSETQ. The ends were cut back, 0 bases at V and 5 bases at J, with 8 bases in the middle. CDR3: CASSLVAWETQYF. As DNA, the CDR3 is TGCGCCAGCAGCTTGGTCGCTTGGGAGACCCAGTACTTC. The whole variable domain, remainder taken from reference TRBV5-1 and TRBJ2-5, is KAGVTQTPRYLIKTRGQQVTLSCSPISGHRSVSWYQQTPGQGLQFLFEYFSETQRNKGNFPGRFSGRQFSNSRSEMNVSTLELGDSALYLCASSLVAWETQYFGPGTRLLVL.

The table lists this clonotype with a few counts. This chain joins TRBV11-2 and TRBJ2-3, with D possibly being TRBD1 (6 bases). V was cut by 5 bases and J by 2 bases, with 8 bases left in between. The CDR3 covers 13 residues. Germline V gene data show CDR1 as SGHAT and CDR2 as FQNNGV. DNA of the CDR3: TGTGCCAGCAGCGGACAGTTCACAGATACGCAGTATTTT. Its protein is CASSGQFTDTQYF.

This clonotype was found a few times. The genes are TRBV5-1 and TRBJ1-1, with a possible D match to TRBD1 (5 bases). Germline lookup yields CDR1 SGHRS and CDR2 YFSETQ. The CDR3 contains 14 residues. Trimming cost V 4 bases and J 0 bases, with 10 bases left between them. CDR3 coding DNA: TGCGCCAGCAGCGCCGGACATCTGAACACTGAAGCTTTCTTT. Translated, it gives CASSAGHLNTEAFF.

The rearrangement joins TRBV7-9 to TRBJ2-3; no clear D gene. Trimming took 7 bases from V and 3 from J, leaving 11 bases between them. CDR1 SEHNR and CDR2 FQNEAQ come from the germline V gene (reference sequence). The CDR3 loop spans 13 amino acids. CDR3 residues: CASTTLKTDTQYF. The CDR3 DNA reads as TGTGCCAGCACCACGCTAAAAACAGATACGCAGTATTTT.

In its sample, this clonotype was seen many times. The chain joins TRBV20-1 to TRBJ2-2, with 13 bases that match TRBD2. Germline V gene lookup returns CDR1 DFQATT and CDR2 SNEGSKA (reference sequence). This CDR3 contains 16 residues. The CDR3 nucleotides read TGCAGCGTAACGACTAGCGGGAGGTTGGGCACCGGGGAGCTGTTTTTT. Translation gives CSVTTSGRLGTGELFF.

This chain uses TRBV5-1 with TRBJ2-7; D is perhaps TRBD1 (5 bases). Germline lookup yields CDR1 SGHRS and CDR2 YFSETQ. Trimming pared 2 bases from V and 1 base from J, leaving 10 bases between. There are 14 residues in the CDR3. CDR3 bases: TGCGCCAGCAGCTTTGGGGCAGAATCCTACGAGCAGTACTTC. It yields the protein CASSFGAESYEQYF.

This clonotype was counted only a few times. The chain has TRBV20-1 and TRBJ2-2, with D tentatively TRBD1 (6 bases). The CDR3 is 14 amino acids. The V end was cut by 5 bases, the J end by 3 bases, with 13 bases between. Germline CDR1 and CDR2: DFQATT and SNEGSKA (reference sequence). The CDR3: CSAAPGADTGELFF. The CDR3, as DNA: TGCAGTGCTGCCCCAGGGGCGGACACCGGGGAGCTGTTTTTT.

This clonotype was seen more than once but under ten times. This chain joins TRBV5-1 and TRBJ2-1; 13 bases fit TRBD2. Germline V lookup: CDR1 SGHRS, CDR2 YFSETQ. V lost 3 bases and J lost 7; bases outside the gene matches: 1. The length of the CDR3 is 14 residues. Here the CDR3 reads CASSSLAGGNEQFF. For the CDR3, the DNA is TGCGCCAGCAGCTCACTAGCGGGGGGGAATGAGCAGTTCTTC.

Only a few counts were recorded for this clonotype. The chain carries TRBV28 and TRBJ2-4; 12 nucleotides match TRBD2. Trimming removed 6 bases from V and 4 bases from J; junction bases left unmatched: 4. Germline V gives CDR1 MDHEN, CDR2 SYDVKM. CDR3 length: 15 residues. The CDR3 region has the DNA TGTGCCAGCAGACTAGCGGGAGGCCGGAAAAACATTCAGTACTTC. Translation gives CASRLAGGRKNIQYF.